These 20 T cell receptor beta chains share one sample of origin, sequenced in a study of CXCR3-negative and CXCR3-positive naive CD8 T cells. The authors prepared UMI-labeled TRB cDNA libraries by 5' RACE. TCRdb reworked the 5' RACE reads into one entry per CDR3 protein, no DNA. The table lists tens of thousands of distinct CDR3 sequences. Material: naive CXCR3- CD8+ T cells from blood. As for subset: CD45RO-CCR7+CD27+CD95- naive CD8+ T cells lacking CXCR3 (TNR3-). These receptors were collected from a human donor in good health. Some clones in this sample may be carry-over from other donors' samples.

V is TRBV5-1 and J is TRBJ2-2; TCRdb names TRBD1, which stays unverified in the absence of DNA. CDR3 length: 17 amino acids. CDR1 is SGHRS and CDR2 is YFSETQ in the germline V gene. CDR3 residues: CASSSDRELLGAGELFF.

The chain carries TRBV13 and TRBJ2-7; no DNA is available, so the TRBD1 call from TCRdb remains unchecked. Looked up from germline, CDR1 is PRHDT and CDR2 is FYEKMQ (reference sequence). The CDR3 extends over 11 amino acids. CDR3 amino acids: CASSMGVEQYF.

The chain joins TRBV29-1 to TRBJ1-1. Germline V gives CDR1 SQVTM, CDR2 ANQGSEA. The CDR3 has 14 residues. The CDR3 loop reads CSVAGGLKNTEAFF.

The chain carries TRBV6-2 or TRBV6-3 and TRBJ2-1; TCRdb designates TRBD1, a call that cannot be tested without DNA. The CDR3 contains 12 residues. The germline V gene has CDR1 MNHEY and CDR2 SVGEGT. CDR3 residues: CASRIGADRAFF.

This clonotype shows up as medium-sized (0.01 to 0.1%) by frequency. The chain links TRBV10-2 to TRBJ1-1; TCRdb picks TRBD1, but there is no DNA to check that call. Germline CDR1 is WSHSY and CDR2 is SAAADI. The CDR3 contains 11 residues. CDR3: CASKGSAEAFF.

The chain combines TRBV4-1 with TRBJ2-1. Per germline, CDR1 MGHRA and CDR2 YSYEKL. CDR3 length equals 15 residues. Here the CDR3 reads CASSQVSDSYNEQFF.

This chain links TRBV7-9 with TRBJ2-3; TCRdb's D call, TRBD1, is unchecked because there is no DNA. The germline V gene encodes CDR1 SEHNR and CDR2 FQNEAQ (reference sequence). This CDR3 contains 15 residues. This CDR3 is CASSPDGLEPDTQYF.

The V and J genes are TRBV7-2 and TRBJ2-3; the D gene TCRdb calls, TRBD1, cannot be checked with no DNA. This CDR3 has 15 residues. The germline V gene encodes CDR1 SGHTA and CDR2 FQGNSA. The CDR3: CASILDPGATDTQYF.

The gene calls are TRBV28 and TRBJ2-7. The CDR3 has 13 amino acids. Germline-derived CDR1 and CDR2 are MDHEN and SYDVKM. The CDR3: CAISLRMIYEQYF.

This chain joins TRBV29-1 and TRBJ2-2; TCRdb gives TRBD2 as the D gene, but with no DNA this cannot be confirmed. Germline values: CDR1 SQVTM, CDR2 ANQGSEA. The CDR3 length is 15 residues. CDR3 loop: CSVESSASNTGELFF.

This chain joins TRBV5-1 and TRBJ2-3. This CDR3 comprises 15 residues. CDR1 SGHRS and CDR2 YFSETQ come from the germline V gene. The CDR3 sequence is CASSWDPVGADTQYF.

This chain joins TRBV7-2 and TRBJ1-2; TCRdb gives TRBD1 as the D gene, but with no DNA this cannot be confirmed. The germline V gene encodes CDR1 SGHTA and CDR2 FQGNSA. The length of the CDR3 is 14 residues. Here the CDR3 reads CASSFPSLAYGYTF.

The J gene is TRBJ1-4, the V gene TRBV29-1; TCRdb's D call, TRBD1, is unchecked because there is no DNA. The CDR3 length is 15 residues. Germline V gives CDR1 SQVTM, CDR2 ANQGSEA. CDR3 loop: CSVELAGLGSEKLFF.

The chain has TRBV7-2 and TRBJ1-1. Germline lookup yields CDR1 SGHTA and CDR2 FQGNSA. The CDR3 has 15 residues. This CDR3 reads CASSLARRTKDEAFF.

The rearrangement uses TRBV28 and TRBJ2-1. This CDR3 region has 14 residues. The germline V gene encodes CDR1 MDHEN and CDR2 SYDVKM. This CDR3 is CASSLGRIYNEQFF. Full variable domain (outside the CDR3, taken from reference TRBV28 and TRBJ2-1): DVKVTQSSRYLVKRTGEKVFLECVQDMDHENMFWYRQDPGLGLRLIYFSYDVKMKEKGDIPEGYSVSREKKERFSLILESASTNQTSMYLCASSLGRIYNEQFFGPGTRLTVL.

The chain combines TRBV7-3 with TRBJ1-1; there is no DNA to check the TCRdb D call of TRBD1. This CDR3 has 13 residues. Germline V gene lookup returns CDR1 SGHTA and CDR2 FQGTGA. CDR3 amino acids: CASRGTGSTEAFF.

The rearrangement joins TRBV15 to TRBJ2-1; as DNA is missing, the TRBD2 call by TCRdb cannot be tested. Germline loops: CDR1 LNHNV, CDR2 YYDKDF (reference sequence). The CDR3 contains 15 residues. CDR3 loop: CATSRGLTSYNEQFF.

The CDR3 here is CASSLVPTSDSYNEQFF. The rearrangement links TRBV7-9 to TRBJ2-1. CDR3 size: 17 residues. Germline CDR1 reads SEHNR; CDR2 reads FQNEAQ (reference sequence). Full variable domain (missing parts from reference TRBV7-9 and TRBJ2-1): DTGVSQNPRHKITKRGQNVTFRCDPISEHNRLYWYRQTLGQGPEFLTYFQNEAQLEKSRLLSDRFSAERPKGSFSTLEIQRTEQGDSAMYLCASSLVPTSDSYNEQFFGPGTRLTVL.

V and J are TRBV28 and TRBJ2-3. CDR3 length: 11 residues. CDR1 MDHEN and CDR2 SYDVKM come from the germline V gene. The CDR3 sequence: CASGMGDTQYF.

The chain uses TRBV3-1 and TRBJ1-2. The CDR3 consists of 13 residues. Germline V gives CDR1 LGHDT, CDR2 YNNKEL (reference sequence). Here the CDR3 reads CASSQQVAYGYTF.